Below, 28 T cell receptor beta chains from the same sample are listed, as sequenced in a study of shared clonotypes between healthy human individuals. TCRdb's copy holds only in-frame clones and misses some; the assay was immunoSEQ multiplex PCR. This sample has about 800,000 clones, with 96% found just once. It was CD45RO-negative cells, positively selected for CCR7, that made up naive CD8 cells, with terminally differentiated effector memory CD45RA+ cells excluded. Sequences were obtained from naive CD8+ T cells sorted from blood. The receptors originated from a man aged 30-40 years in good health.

CDR3: CATLGSHHTDTQYF. Here the CDR3 DNA reads TGTGCCACCTTGGGGTCCCACCACACAGATACGCAGTATTTT. The chain links TRBV27 to TRBJ2-3; D gene uncertain. V was pared by 10 bases and J by 2 bases, with 16 bases between. This CDR3 comprises 14 residues. Germline CDR1 and CDR2: MNHEY and SMNVEV (reference sequence).

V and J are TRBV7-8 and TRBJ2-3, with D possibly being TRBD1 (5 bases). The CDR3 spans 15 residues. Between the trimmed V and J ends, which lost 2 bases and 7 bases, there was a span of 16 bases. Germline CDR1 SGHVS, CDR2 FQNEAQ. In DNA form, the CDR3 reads TGTGCCAGCAGCTTAAATTGGTTGGACACGAATACGCAGTATTTT. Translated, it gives CASSLNWLDTNTQYF. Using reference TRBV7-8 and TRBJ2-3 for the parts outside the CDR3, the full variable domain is GAGVSQSPRYKVAKRGQDVALRCDPISGHVSLFWYQQALGQGPEFLTYFQNEAQLDKSGLPSDRFFAERPEGSVSTLKIQRTQQEDSAVYLCASSLNWLDTNTQYFGPGTRLTVL.

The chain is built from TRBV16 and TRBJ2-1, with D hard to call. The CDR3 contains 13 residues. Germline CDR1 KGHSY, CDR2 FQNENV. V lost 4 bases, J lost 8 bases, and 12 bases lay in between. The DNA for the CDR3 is TGTGCCAGCAGCCCGGACGGGTACGATGAGCAGTTCTTC. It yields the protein CASSPDGYDEQFF.

The CDR3 coding sequence is TGTGCCAGCAGCTTCGGACTAGGCTCCTACGAGCAGTACTTC. Translating it yields CASSFGLGSYEQYF. The chain uses TRBV13 and TRBJ2-7, with 7 positions matching TRBD2. The CDR3 length is 14 residues. Germline assignment: CDR1 PRHDT and CDR2 FYEKMQ (reference sequence). Germline trimming cut 3 bases from V and 0 bases from J; bases unmatched to any gene: 2.

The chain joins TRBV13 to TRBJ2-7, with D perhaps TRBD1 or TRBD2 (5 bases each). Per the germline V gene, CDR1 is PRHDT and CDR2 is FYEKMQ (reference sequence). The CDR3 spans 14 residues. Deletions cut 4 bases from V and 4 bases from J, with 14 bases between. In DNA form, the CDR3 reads TGTGCCAGCAGCTCCCGGGACGGAAGTTACGAGCAGTACTTC. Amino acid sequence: CASSSRDGSYEQYF.

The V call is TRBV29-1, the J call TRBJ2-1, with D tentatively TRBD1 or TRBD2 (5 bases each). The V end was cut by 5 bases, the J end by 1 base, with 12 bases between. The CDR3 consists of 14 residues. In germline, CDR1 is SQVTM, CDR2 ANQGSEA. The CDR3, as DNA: TGCAGCGTTACCGGGGCGTATTCCTACAATGAGCAGTTCTTC. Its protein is CSVTGAYSYNEQFF.

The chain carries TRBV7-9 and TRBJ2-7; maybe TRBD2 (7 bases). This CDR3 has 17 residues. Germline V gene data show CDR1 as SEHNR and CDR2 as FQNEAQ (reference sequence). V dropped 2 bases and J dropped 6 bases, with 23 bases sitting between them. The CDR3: CASSLNGPGGASAEQYF. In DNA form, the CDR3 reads TGTGCCAGCAGCTTAAATGGTCCGGGGGGCGCTTCGGCCGAGCAGTACTTC. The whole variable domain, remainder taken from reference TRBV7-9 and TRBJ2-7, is DTGVSQNPRHKITKRGQNVTFRCDPISEHNRLYWYRQTLGQGPEFLTYFQNEAQLEKSRLLSDRFSAERPKGSFSTLEIQRTEQGDSAMYLCASSLNGPGGASAEQYFGPGTRLTVT.

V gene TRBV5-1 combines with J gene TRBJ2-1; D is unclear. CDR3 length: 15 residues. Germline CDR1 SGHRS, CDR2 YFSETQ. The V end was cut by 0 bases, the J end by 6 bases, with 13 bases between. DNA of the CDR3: TGCGCCAGCAGCTTGGAAGGGCAGATGGGCAATGAGCAGTTCTTC. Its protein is CASSLEGQMGNEQFF.

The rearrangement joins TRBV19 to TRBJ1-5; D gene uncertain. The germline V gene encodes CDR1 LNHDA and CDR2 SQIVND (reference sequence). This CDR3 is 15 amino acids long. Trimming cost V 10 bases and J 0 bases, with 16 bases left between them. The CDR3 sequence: CATLPSGSSNQPQHF. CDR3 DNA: TGTGCCACCTTACCTTCGGGAAGTAGCAATCAGCCCCAGCATTTT.

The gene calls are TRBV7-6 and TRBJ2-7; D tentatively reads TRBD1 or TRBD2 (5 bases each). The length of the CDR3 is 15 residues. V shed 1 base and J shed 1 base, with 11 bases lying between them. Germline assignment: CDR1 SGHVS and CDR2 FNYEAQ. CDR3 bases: TGTGCCAGCAGCTTAGGTTGGGACGGTTCCTACGAGCAGTACTTC. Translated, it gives CASSLGWDGSYEQYF.

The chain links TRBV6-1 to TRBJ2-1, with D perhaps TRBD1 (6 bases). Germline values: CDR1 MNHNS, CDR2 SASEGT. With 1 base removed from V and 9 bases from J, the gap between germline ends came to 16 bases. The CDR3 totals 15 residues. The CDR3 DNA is TGTGCCAGCAGTGAAGTTGCGTCAGGGGTAACTGAGCAGTTCTTC. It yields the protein CASSEVASGVTEQFF.

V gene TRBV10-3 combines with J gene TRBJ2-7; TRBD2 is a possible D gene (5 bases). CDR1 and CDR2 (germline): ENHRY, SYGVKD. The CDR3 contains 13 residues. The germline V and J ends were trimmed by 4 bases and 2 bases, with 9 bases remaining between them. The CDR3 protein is CAISVEGTYEQYF. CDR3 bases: TGTGCCATCAGTGTTGAGGGAACCTACGAGCAGTACTTC.

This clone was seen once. CDR3 amino acids: CASSLLGEQAYEQYF. The CDR3 bases are TGTGCCAGCAGTTTATTGGGGGAGCAGGCCTACGAGCAGTACTTC. V is TRBV27 and J is TRBJ2-7, with D possibly called TRBD1 or TRBD2 (5 bases each). The V and J ends lost 1 base and 2 bases respectively, with 12 bases between them. There are 15 residues in the CDR3. Germline V gene lookup returns CDR1 MNHEY and CDR2 SMNVEV (reference sequence).

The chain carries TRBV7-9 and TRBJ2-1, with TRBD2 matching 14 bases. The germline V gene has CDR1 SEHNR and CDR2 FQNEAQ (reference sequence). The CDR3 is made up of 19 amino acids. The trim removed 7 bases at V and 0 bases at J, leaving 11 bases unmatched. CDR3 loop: CASKDQGLAGESSYNEQFF. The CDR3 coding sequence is TGTGCCAGCAAAGACCAGGGACTAGCGGGAGAAAGCTCCTACAATGAGCAGTTCTTC.

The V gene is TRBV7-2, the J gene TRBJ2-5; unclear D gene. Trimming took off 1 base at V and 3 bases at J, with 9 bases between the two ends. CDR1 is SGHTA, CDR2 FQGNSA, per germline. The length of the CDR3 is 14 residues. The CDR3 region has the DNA TGTGCCAGCAGCTTAGGTCTACCCAAAGAGACCCAGTACTTC. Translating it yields CASSLGLPKETQYF.

The CDR3, as DNA: TGTGCCAGCAGTGACCGGGACAGGGAACAGACCCAGTACTTC. This translates into CASSDRDREQTQYF. The V gene is TRBV25-1, the J gene TRBJ2-5; 9 bases are a match to TRBD1. The V and J ends lost 3 bases and 6 bases, in that order; junction bases with no gene match: 5. Germline lookup yields CDR1 MGHDK and CDR2 SYGVNS. There are 14 residues in the CDR3.

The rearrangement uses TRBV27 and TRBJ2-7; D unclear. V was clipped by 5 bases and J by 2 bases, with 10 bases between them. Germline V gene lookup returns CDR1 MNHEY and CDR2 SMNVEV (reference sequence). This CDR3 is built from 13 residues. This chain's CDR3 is CASSTRVTYEQYF. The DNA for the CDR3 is TGTGCCAGCAGTACCCGTGTCACCTACGAGCAGTACTTC.

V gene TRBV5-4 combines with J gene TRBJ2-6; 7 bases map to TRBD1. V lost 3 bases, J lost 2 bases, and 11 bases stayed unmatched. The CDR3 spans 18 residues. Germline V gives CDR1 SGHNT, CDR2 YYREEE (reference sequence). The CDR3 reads CASSSTGESFAGANVLTF. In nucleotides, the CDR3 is TGTGCCAGCAGCTCTACAGGGGAGAGCTTTGCTGGGGCCAACGTCCTGACTTTC.

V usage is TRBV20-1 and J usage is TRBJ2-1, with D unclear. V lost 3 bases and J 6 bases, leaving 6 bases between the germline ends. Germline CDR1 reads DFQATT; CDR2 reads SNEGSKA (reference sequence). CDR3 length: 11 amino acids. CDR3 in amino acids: CSARPGNEQFF. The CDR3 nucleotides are TGCAGTGCTAGGCCCGGCAATGAGCAGTTCTTC.

CDR3 amino acids: CATLGAGESYEQYF. The CDR3 region has the DNA TGTGCCACCCTCGGGGCGGGAGAGAGCTACGAGCAGTACTTC. This chain joins TRBV10-3 and TRBJ2-7, with TRBD2 matching 7 bases. The CDR3 contains 14 residues. The junction had 12 bases not matched to a gene; V was cut back by 10 bases and J by 3 bases. CDR1 is ENHRY, CDR2 SYGVKD, per germline.

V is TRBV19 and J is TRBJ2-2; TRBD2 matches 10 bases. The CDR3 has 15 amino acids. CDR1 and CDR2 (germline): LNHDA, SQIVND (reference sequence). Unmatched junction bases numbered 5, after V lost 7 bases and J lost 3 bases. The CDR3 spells CASTGLAEYTGELFF. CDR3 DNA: TGTGCCAGTACTGGACTAGCGGAGTACACCGGGGAGCTGTTTTTT.

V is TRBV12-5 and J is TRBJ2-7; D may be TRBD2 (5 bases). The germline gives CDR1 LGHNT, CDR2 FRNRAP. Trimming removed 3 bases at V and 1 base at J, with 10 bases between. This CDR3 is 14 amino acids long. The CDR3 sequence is CASGFGGLSYEQYF. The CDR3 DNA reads TGTGCTAGTGGTTTTGGAGGCCTGTCCTACGAGCAGTACTTC.

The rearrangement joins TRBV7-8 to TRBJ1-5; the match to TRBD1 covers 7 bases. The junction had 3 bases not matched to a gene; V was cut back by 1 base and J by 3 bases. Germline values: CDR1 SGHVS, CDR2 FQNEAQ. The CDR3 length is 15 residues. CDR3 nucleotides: TGTGCCAGCAGCTTAGGAGGGGGCCTCAATCAGCCCCAGCATTTT. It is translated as CASSLGGGLNQPQHF.

CDR3 region: CASSQDGPRGGFSEQFF. As DNA, the CDR3 is TGTGCCAGCAGCCAAGATGGTCCGAGGGGGGGGTTCTCTGAGCAGTTCTTC. This chain joins TRBV14 and TRBJ2-1; D is perhaps TRBD2 (7 bases). CDR1 and CDR2 from the germline V gene are SGHDN and FVKESK. The CDR3 contains 17 residues. Trimming took off 0 bases at V and 9 bases at J, with 21 bases between the two ends.

The CDR3 DNA follows: TGTGCCAGCAGCAACCGGGACAGGGCCACCGGGGAGCTGTTTTTT. This codes for CASSNRDRATGELFF. This chain connects TRBV7-9 to TRBJ2-2; 9 bases are shared with TRBD1. This CDR3 has 15 amino acids. Germline trimming cut 5 bases from V and 4 bases from J; bases unmatched to any gene: 5. The germline V gene has CDR1 SEHNR and CDR2 FQNEAQ (reference sequence).

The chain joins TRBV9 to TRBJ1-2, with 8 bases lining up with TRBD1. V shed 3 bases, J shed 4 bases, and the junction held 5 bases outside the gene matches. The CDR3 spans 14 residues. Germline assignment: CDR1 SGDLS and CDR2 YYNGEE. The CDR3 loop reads CASSATGGTYGYTF. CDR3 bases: TGTGCCAGCAGCGCAACAGGGGGTACCTATGGCTACACCTTC.

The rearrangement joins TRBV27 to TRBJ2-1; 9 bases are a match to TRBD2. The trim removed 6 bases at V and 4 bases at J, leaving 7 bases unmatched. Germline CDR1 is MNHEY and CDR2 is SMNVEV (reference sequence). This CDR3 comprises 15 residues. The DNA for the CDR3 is TGTGCCAGCAGACAGAGCACTAGCGGGTACAATGAGCAGTTCTTC. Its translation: CASRQSTSGYNEQFF.

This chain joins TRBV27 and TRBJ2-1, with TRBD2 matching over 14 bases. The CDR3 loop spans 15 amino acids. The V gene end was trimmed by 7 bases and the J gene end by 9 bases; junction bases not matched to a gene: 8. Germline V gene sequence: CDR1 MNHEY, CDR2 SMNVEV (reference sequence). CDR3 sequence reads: CASTPGTSGSSEQFF. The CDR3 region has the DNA TGTGCCAGCACTCCTGGGACTAGCGGGAGCAGTGAGCAGTTCTTC.